This T cell receptor (beta chain) was obtained from a study of blood T cell repertoires in COVID-19. Libraries were prepared by immunoSEQ multiplex PCR; TCRdb keeps only in-frame clonotypes and omits some of them. Found here are some 120,000 clones, 80% to 85% of them singletons; the top ten hold under 4.5%. This sequence originates from a woman aged 45 to 65 with acute or convalescent COVID-19. The specimen sequenced was peripheral blood.

CDR3 region: CATGGRLGMRSTEAFF. CDR3 in DNA: TGTGCCACCGGGGGGAGACTCGGTATGAGAAGCACTGAAGCTTTCTTT. V gene TRBV30 combines with J gene TRBJ1-1; D might be TRBD1 (5 bases). CDR3 length equals 16 residues. Germline V gene data show CDR1 as GTSNPN and CDR2 as SVGIG (reference sequence). V gave up 8 bases and J gave up 4 bases, with 26 bases separating them. The full variable domain, completed using reference TRBV30 and TRBJ1-1, is SQTIHQWPATLVQPVGSPLSLECTVEGTSNPNLYWYRQAAGRGLQLLFYSVGIGQISSEVPQNLSASRPQDRQFILSSKKLLLSDSGFYLCATGGRLGMRSTEAFFGQGTRLTVV.